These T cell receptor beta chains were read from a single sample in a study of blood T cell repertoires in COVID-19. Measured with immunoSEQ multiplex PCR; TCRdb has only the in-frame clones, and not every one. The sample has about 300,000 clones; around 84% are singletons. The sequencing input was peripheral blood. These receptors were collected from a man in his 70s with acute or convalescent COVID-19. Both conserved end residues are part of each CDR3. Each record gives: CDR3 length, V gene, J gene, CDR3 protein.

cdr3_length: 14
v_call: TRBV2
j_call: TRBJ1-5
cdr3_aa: CASRQHMYNQPQHF

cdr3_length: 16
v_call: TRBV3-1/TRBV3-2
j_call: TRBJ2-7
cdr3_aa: CASSRQGLAGLYEQYF

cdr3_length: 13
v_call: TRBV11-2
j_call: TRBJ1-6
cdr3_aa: CASSLFGQSPLHF

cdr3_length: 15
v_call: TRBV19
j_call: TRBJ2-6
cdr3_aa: CASRGQGAGANVLTF

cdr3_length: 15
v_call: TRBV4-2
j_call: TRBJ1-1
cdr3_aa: CASSQAGTGDTEAFF

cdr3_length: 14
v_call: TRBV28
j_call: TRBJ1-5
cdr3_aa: CASIIGQGGQPQHF

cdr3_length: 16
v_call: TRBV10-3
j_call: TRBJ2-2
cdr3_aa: CAIGTTSGTNTGELFF

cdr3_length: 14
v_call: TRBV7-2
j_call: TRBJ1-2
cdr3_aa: CASSLGGINYGYTF

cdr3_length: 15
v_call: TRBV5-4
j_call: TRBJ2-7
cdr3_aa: CASSLGTGVTYEQYF

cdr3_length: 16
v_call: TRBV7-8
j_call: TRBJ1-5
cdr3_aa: CASSLGAERLPQPQHF

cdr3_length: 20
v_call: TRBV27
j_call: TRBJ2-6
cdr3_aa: CASSLGPPRQGGSGANVLTF

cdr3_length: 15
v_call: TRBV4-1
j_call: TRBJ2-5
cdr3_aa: CASSQVRAIQETQYF

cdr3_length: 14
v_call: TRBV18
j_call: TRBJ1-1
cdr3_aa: CASSLTTGGTEAFF

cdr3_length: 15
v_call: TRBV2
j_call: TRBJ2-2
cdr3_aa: CASKFEEINTGELFF

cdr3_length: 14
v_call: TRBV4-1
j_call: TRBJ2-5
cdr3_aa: CASSQADSPPTQYF

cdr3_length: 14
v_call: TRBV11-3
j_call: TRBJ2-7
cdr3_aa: CASSPTGMYHEQYF

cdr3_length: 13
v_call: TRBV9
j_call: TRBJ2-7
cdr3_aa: CASSVPLTYEQYF

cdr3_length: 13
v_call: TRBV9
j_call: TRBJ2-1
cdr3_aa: CASSVGAGVKQFF

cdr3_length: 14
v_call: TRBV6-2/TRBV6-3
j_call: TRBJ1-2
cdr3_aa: CASSYQPDGEGYTF

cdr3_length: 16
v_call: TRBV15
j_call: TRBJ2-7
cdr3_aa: CATSRDPTGHPYEQYF

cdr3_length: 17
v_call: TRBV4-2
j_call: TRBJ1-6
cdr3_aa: CASSQDPTAGRGSPLHF

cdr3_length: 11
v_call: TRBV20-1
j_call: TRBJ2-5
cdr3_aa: CSAYYQETQYF

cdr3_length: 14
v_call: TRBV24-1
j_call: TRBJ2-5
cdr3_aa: CATGGRGGGETQYF

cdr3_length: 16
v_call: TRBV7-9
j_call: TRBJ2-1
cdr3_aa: CASSSPEREGYNEQFF

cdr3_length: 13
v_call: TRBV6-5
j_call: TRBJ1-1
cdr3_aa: CASSYSIQGEAFF

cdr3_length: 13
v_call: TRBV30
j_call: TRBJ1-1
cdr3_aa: CAWNKRGNTEAFF

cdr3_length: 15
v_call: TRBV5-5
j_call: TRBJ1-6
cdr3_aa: CASSTTGFQDSPLHF

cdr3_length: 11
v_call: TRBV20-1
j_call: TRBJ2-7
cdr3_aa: CAGRGTYEQYF

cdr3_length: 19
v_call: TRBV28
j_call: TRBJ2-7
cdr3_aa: CASSLGRGLASGRSGEQYF

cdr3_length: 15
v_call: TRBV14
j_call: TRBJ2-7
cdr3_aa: CASSPRRGDIDEQYF

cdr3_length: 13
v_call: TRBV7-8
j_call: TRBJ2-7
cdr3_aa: CASRHSGLGEQYF

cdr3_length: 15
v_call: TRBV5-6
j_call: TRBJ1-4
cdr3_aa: CASSLLTGDDEKLFF

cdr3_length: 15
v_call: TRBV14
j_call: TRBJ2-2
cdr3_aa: CASSQVPAGTGELFF

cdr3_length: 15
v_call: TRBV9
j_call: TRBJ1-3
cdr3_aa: CASSVEGQRGNTIYF

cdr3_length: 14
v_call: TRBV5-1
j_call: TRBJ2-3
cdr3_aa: CASSLERSTDTQYF

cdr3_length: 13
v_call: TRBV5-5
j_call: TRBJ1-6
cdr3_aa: CASSLEPVPPLHF

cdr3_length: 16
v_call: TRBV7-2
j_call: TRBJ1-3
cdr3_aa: CASSLQGSGSGNTIYF

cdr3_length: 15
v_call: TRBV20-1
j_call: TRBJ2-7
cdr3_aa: CSASARTSGAYEQYF

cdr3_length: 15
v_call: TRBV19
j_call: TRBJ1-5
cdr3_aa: CASRPGEGSNQPQHF

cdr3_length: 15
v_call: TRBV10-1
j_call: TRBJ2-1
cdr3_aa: CASRSLAMGANEQFF

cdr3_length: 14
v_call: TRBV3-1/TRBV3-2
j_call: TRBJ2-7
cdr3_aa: CASSQVGRTYEQYF

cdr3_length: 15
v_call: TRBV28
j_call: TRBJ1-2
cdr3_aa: CASSPPQGAVDGYTF

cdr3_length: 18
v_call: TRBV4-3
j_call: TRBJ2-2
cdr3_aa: CASSHQLAGGVNTGELFF

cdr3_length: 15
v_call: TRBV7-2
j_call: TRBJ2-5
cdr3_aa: CASSLLAGDDETQYF

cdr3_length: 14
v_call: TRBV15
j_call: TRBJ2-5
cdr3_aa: CATSRVGGAETQYF

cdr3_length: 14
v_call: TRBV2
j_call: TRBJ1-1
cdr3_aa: CASSEDFPNTEAFF

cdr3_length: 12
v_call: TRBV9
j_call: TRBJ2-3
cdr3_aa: CASSGTDYTQYF

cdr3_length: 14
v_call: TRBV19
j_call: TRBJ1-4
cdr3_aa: CASSRAGGNEKLFF

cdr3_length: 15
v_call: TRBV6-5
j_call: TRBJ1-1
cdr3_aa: CASRGTGGGKTEAFF

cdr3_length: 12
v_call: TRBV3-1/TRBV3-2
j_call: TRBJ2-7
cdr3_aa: CASSQSWSEQYF

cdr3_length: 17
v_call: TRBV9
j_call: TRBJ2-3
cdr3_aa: CASSVGFGGVNTDTQYF

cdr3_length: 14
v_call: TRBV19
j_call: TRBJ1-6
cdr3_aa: CASSTTGGNSPLHF

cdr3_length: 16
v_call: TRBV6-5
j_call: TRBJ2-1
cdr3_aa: CASSYLGLAGDNEQFF